This record concerns one T cell receptor beta chain sequence. Its matching antigen is unknown. The sample is drawn from a study of cytomegalovirus exposure and HLA in healthy donors. Overall study: Earlier sequencing of about 200 million T cells yielded roughly 120 million unique TCR beta sequences. The Caucasian-associated ancestry cluster held 65% to 90% of more than 350 genotyped donors.

The germline V gene encodes CDR1 MGHRA and CDR2 YSYEKL. This CDR3 comprises 15 residues. Trimming took 0 bases from V and 5 from J; bases not matched to a gene: 6. Both 60 Vbeta primers and 13 Jbeta primers went into the PCR. Assay: immunoSEQ multiplex PCR; the TCRdb copy retains only in-frame clones and omits some. This listing includes 55,000 to 75,000 clones. Study-level results: It was shown in a later analysis that HLA-associated TCR beta chains were more clonally expanded than other, equally common chains. In an earlier analysis, most TCR beta V segments were productive about 87% or about 30% of the time.

The V call is TRBV4-1, the J call TRBJ2-7, with TRBD1 matching 8 bases. The sequenced sample was PBMCs. This receptor was taken from a male donor in good health and CMV-seronegative. As DNA, the CDR3 is TGCGCCAGCAGCCAAGACCGGACAGGGCTCCACGAGCAGTACTTC. Translated, it gives CASSQDRTGLHEQYF.